A single sample is the source of the 9 T cell receptor beta chains below, sequenced in a study of blood T cell repertoires in COVID-19. TCRdb's table, derived via immunoSEQ multiplex PCR, lists solely in-frame clones and lacks some. The data contain tens of thousands of clones, more than 80% of them singletons. Sequencing was performed on peripheral blood. The receptors shown here come from an elderly woman with acute or convalescent COVID-19.

The chain has TRBV2 and TRBJ2-7, with TRBD1 matching over 12 bases. Trimming took 6 bases from V and 6 from J; bases not matched to a gene: 3. The CDR3 is made up of 13 amino acids. The germline gives CDR1 SNHLY, CDR2 FYNNEI. The CDR3 loop is CASRGTGGSEQYF. The CDR3 nucleotides are TGTGCCAGCAGGGGGACAGGGGGCTCCGAGCAGTACTTC. Full variable domain (missing parts from reference TRBV2 and TRBJ2-7): EPEVTQTPSHQVTQMGQEVILRCVPISNHLYFYWYRQILGQKVEFLVSFYNNEISEKSEIFDDQFSVERPDGSNFTLKIRSTKLEDSAMYFCASRGTGGSEQYFGPGTRLTVT.

The chain joins TRBV30 to TRBJ2-5; TRBD2 agrees at 9 bases. The germline gives CDR1 GTSNPN, CDR2 SVGIG (reference sequence). This CDR3 is built from 15 residues. V lost 0 bases to trimming and J lost 7 bases; unmatched junction nucleotides: 9. In DNA, the CDR3 is TGTGCCTGGAGTGTAGCGGGAGGAACCCTGGGGACCCAGTACTTC. It is translated as CAWSVAGGTLGTQYF.

CDR3 coding DNA: TGTGCCAGCAGCTTACAGGGTGGGGAGACCCAGTACTTC. This gives the protein CASSLQGGETQYF. The V and J genes are TRBV14 and TRBJ2-5; possibly TRBD1 for D (6 bases). V was cut by 5 bases and J by 5 bases, with 12 bases left in between. The CDR3 consists of 13 residues. Germline V lookup: CDR1 SGHDN, CDR2 FVKESK.

This rearrangement joins TRBV7-9 to TRBJ2-2; 12 bases are shared with TRBD1. CDR3 length: 16 amino acids. V gave up 5 bases and J gave up 6 bases; unmatched junction bases: 7. Germline V gene lookup returns CDR1 SEHNR and CDR2 FQNEAQ (reference sequence). The CDR3 coding sequence is TGTGCCAGCAGCCCCCCGGGACAGGGGGCCTCCGGGGAGCTGTTTTTT. This codes for CASSPPGQGASGELFF.

Written as DNA, the CDR3 is TGTGCCAGCTCGGACAGGGTGAATTCACCCCTCCACTTT. This codes for CASSDRVNSPLHF. V usage is TRBV18 and J usage is TRBJ1-6; the match to TRBD1 covers 8 bases. With 6 bases clipped from V and 7 bases from J, the junction kept 2 bases outside the gene matches. Germline V lookup: CDR1 KGHSH, CDR2 LQKENI. The CDR3 extends over 13 amino acids.

The chain links TRBV24-1 to TRBJ1-2; D is perhaps TRBD1 (6 bases). The CDR3 totals 15 residues. Deletions cut 3 bases from V and 6 bases from J, with 16 bases between. CDR1 is KGHDR, CDR2 SFDVKD, per germline. In DNA, the CDR3 is TGTGCCACCAGTGATCCTTCGACAGGCACAGATGGCTACACCTTC. Translation: CATSDPSTGTDGYTF.

CDR3 amino acids: CASSQGTDPFYEQYF. CDR3 nucleotides: TGTGCCAGCTCGCAAGGGACTGATCCTTTCTACGAGCAGTACTTC. This chain uses TRBV18 with TRBJ2-7, with a possible D match to TRBD2 (6 bases). The CDR3 sequence is 15 residues long. CDR1 and CDR2 (germline): KGHSH, LQKENI. Trimming took 6 bases from V and 3 from J, leaving 18 bases between them.

The rearrangement joins TRBV6-6 to TRBJ2-3; D gene unclear. Trimming took off 6 bases at V and 1 base at J, with 8 bases between the two ends. Germline loops: CDR1 MNHNY, CDR2 SVGAGI (reference sequence). The CDR3 covers 13 residues. The CDR3 nucleotides read TGTGCCAGCAGCTCGCAGGGCACAGATACGCAGTATTTT. It encodes CASSSQGTDTQYF.

The V call is TRBV7-2, the J call TRBJ1-1, with D unclear. Germline V gene data show CDR1 as SGHTA and CDR2 as FQGNSA. The CDR3 sequence is 13 residues long. The ends were cut back, 2 bases at V and 3 bases at J, with 7 bases in the middle. CDR3 DNA: TGTGCCAGCAGCTTATTATTCGACACTGAAGCTTTCTTT. Translated, it gives CASSLLFDTEAFF.